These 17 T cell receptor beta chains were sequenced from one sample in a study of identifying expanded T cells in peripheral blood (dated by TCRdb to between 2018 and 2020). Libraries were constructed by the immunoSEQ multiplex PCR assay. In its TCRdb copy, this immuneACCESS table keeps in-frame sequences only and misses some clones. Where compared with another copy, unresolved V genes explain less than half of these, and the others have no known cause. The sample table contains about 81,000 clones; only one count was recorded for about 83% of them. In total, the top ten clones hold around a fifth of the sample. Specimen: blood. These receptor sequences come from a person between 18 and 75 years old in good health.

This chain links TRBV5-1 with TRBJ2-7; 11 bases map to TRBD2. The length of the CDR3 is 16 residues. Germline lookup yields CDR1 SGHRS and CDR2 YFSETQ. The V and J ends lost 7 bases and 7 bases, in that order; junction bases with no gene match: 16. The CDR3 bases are TGCGCCAGCGGAAAGACGGGGCTAGCGGGAGGCGGGGAGCAGTACTTC. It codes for CASGKTGLAGGGEQYF.

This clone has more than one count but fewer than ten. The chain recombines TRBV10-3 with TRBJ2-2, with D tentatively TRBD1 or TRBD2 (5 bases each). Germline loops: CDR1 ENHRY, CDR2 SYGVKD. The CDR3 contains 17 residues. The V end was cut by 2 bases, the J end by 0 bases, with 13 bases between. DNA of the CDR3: TGTGCCATCAGTGAGCCCGCCGGGACCGCGAACACCGGGGAGCTGTTTTTT. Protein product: CAISEPAGTANTGELFF.

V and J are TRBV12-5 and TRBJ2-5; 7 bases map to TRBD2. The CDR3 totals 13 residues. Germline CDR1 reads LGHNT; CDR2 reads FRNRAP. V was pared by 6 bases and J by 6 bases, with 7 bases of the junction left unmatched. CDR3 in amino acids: CASGQSGTKTQYF. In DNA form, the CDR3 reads TGTGCTAGTGGACAAAGCGGGACGAAGACCCAGTACTTC.

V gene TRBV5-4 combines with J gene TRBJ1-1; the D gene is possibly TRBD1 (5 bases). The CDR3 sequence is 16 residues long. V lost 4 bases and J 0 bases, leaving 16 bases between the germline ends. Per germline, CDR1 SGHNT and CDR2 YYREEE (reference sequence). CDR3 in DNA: TGTGCCAGCAGCCTACTCGACAGCGTGATGAACACTGAAGCTTTCTTT. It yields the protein CASSLLDSVMNTEAFF.

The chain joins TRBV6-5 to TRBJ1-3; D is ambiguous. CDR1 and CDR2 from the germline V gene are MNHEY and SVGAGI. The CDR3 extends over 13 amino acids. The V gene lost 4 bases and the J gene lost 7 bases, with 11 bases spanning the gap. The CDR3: CASSWSPANTIYF. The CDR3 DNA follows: TGTGCCAGCAGTTGGAGCCCGGCGAACACCATATATTTT.

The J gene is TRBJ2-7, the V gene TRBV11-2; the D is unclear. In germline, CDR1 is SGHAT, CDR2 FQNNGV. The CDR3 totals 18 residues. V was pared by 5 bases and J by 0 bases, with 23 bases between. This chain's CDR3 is CASSKYSAGEYSSYEQYF. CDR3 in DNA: TGTGCCAGCAGCAAATACTCGGCCGGTGAGTACAGCTCCTACGAGCAGTACTTC.

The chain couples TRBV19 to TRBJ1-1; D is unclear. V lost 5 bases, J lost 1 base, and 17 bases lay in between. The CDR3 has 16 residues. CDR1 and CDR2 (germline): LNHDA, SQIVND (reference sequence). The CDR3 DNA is TGTGCCAGTAGTCACTTCTGGGATCTGGGGAACACTGAAGCTTTCTTT. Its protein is CASSHFWDLGNTEAFF.

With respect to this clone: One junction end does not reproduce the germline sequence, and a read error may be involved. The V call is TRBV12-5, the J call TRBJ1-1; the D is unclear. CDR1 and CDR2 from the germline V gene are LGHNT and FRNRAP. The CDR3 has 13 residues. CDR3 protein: CASALNRNTEAFF. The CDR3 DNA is TGTGCTAGTGCTTTGAACAGGAACACTGAAGCTTTCTTT.

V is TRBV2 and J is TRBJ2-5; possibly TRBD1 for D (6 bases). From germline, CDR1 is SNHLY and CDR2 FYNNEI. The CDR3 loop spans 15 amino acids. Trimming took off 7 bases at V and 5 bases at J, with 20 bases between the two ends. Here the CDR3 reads CASTALGQLLETQYF. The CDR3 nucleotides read TGTGCCAGCACGGCTCTCGGACAGCTCCTGGAGACCCAGTACTTC.

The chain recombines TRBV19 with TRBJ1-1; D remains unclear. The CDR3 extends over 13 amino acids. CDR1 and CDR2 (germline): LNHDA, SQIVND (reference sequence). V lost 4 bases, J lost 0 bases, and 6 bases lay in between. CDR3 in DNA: TGTGCCAGTAGTAATACAGTGAACACTGAAGCTTTCTTT. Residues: CASSNTVNTEAFF.

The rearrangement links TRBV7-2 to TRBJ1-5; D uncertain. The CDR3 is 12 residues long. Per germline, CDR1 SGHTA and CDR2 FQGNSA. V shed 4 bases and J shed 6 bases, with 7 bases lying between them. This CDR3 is CASSSVRQPQHF. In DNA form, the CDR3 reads TGTGCCAGCAGCTCAGTTCGTCAGCCCCAGCATTTT.

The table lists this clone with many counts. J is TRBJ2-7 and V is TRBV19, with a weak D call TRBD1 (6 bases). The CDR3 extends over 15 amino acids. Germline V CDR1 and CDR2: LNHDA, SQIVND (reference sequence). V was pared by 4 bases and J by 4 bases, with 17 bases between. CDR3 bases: TGTGCCAGTAGTAACGATCCGGGACACATTTACGAGCAGTACTTC. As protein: CASSNDPGHIYEQYF. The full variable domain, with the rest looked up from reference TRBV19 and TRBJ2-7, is DGGITQSPKYLFRKEGQNVTLSCEQNLNHDAMYWYRQDPGQGLRLIYYSQIVNDFQKGDIAEGYSVSREKKESFPLTVTSAQKNPTAFYLCASSNDPGHIYEQYFGPGTRLTVT.

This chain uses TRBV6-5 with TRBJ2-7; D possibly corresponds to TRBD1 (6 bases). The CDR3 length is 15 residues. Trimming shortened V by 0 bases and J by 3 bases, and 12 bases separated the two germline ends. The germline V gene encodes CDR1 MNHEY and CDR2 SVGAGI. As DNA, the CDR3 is TGTGCCAGCAGTTACTCTTTTCGAGGGGGCTACGAGCAGTACTTC. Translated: CASSYSFRGGYEQYF.

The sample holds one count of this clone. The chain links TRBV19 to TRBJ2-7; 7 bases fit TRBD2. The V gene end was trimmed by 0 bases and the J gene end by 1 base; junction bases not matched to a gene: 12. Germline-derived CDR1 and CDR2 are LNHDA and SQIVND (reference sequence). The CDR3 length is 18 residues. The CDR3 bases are TGTGCCAGTAGTATAGACCCCCCCGAGGCGGGAGTGTCCTACGAGCAGTACTTC. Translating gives CASSIDPPEAGVSYEQYF.

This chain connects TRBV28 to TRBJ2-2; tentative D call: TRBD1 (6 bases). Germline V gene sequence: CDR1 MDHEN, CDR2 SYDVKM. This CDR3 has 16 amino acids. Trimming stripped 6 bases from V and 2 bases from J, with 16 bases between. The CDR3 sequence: CASSSPGHTNTGELFF. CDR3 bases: TGTGCCAGCAGCTCACCGGGACATACTAACACCGGGGAGCTGTTTTTT.

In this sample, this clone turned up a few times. DNA of the CDR3: TGCGCCAGCAGCTTGGGACAGGGCTCCTACGAGCAGTACTTC. Its protein is CASSLGQGSYEQYF. This rearrangement joins TRBV5-1 to TRBJ2-7, with 7 nucleotides matching TRBD1. The CDR3 runs to 14 residues. The V and J ends lost 0 bases and 0 bases, in that order; junction bases with no gene match: 0. CDR1 is SGHRS and CDR2 is YFSETQ in the germline V gene.

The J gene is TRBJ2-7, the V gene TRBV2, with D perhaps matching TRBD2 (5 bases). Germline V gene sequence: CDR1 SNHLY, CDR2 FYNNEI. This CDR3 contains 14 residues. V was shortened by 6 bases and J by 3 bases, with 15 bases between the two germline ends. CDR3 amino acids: CASRTEHGGYEQYF. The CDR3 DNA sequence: TGTGCCAGCAGGACGGAGCACGGAGGCTACGAGCAGTACTTC.